This TCR beta chain was recorded in a study of a mutant IDH1 vaccine in newly diagnosed glioma. Study-wide context: Vaccinations, eight in total, occurred in weeks 1, 3, 5, 7, 11, 15, 19, 23.

The time point: week 5, during vaccination. The content of each vaccine dose was 300 ug of mutant IDH1 20-mer peptide, and topical imiquimod accompanied it. Germline V lookup: CDR1 MNHEY, CDR2 SVGAGI. The CDR3 length is 13 residues. The V and J ends lost 5 bases and 4 bases respectively, with 11 bases between them. Comment on this clone: Its antigen is not identified.

The protocol was immunoSEQ multiplex PCR, while the TCRdb copy is restricted to in-frame clones and leaves out a portion. This table has some 36,000 clones, roughly 79% appearing once. The TCR originated in a man aged 50-60 years with glioma. The sample consisted of PBMCs, taken from a glioma patient whose treatment included an IDH1 peptide vaccine. The chain has TRBV6-5 and TRBJ1-2; D is possibly TRBD1 (6 bases). CDR3: CASSTGWAYGYTF. Written as DNA, the CDR3 is TGTGCCAGCAGTACAGGGTGGGCCTATGGCTACACCTTC.